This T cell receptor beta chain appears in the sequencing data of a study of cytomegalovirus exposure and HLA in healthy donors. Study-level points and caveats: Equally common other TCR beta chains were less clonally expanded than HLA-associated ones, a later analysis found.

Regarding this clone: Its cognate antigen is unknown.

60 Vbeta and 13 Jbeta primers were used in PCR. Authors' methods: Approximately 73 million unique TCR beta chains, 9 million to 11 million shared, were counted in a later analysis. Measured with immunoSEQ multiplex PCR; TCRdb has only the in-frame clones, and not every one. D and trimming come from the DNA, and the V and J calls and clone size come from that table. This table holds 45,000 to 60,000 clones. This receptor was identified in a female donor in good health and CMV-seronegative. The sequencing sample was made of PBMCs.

The CDR3 DNA sequence: TGCAGCGTTGAAGATCCGGGGGATAGCTCCTACGAGCAGTACTTC. Protein product: CSVEDPGDSSYEQYF. The genes are TRBV29-1 and TRBJ2-7, with a weak D call TRBD2 (6 bases). V shed 0 bases and J shed 0 bases, with 12 bases lying between them. This CDR3 contains 15 residues. Per the germline V gene, CDR1 is SQVTM and CDR2 is ANQGSEA.